This T cell receptor (beta chain) was retrieved from a study of blood T cell repertoires in COVID-19. Study at large: PBMCs, B-cell-depleted T cells, or T cells were the source of the cDNA or gDNA that made up the material.

The CDR3 is made up of 14 amino acids. Germline V lookup: CDR1 SNHLY, CDR2 FYNNEI. V lost 3 bases and J 7 bases, leaving 13 bases between the germline ends. Clinical history as reported by participants underpinned cohort assignment. This clone was counted once. In the same sample, other DNA sequences code for this CDR3. The authors' processing: It was from reference gene primer amplification that nucleated cell counts were estimated. Clones were read by immunoSEQ multiplex PCR, and TCRdb kept only the in-frame ones, dropping some. V and J calls and clone size are copied from that table; D and trimming were computed from the DNA. The sample yields roughly 250,000 clones, around 85% seen once.

Sequenced input: PBMCs or T cells enriched from blood (not recorded which). The TCR sequence derives from a woman between 45 and 65 years old who had recovered from COVID-19. The chain recombines TRBV2 with TRBJ1-5; a possible D gene is TRBD1 (6 bases). The CDR3 bases are TGTGCCAGCAGTGAGTCAGGGGTGTTACAGCCCCAGCATTTT. It specifies CASSESGVLQPQHF.